Given below is one TCR beta chain in context. Libraries were prepared by immunoSEQ multiplex PCR; TCRdb keeps only in-frame clonotypes and omits some of them. This table holds hundreds of thousands of clones, 80% to 85% found once. The data originate from a study of blood T cell repertoires in COVID-19. Cohorts were determined from participant-reported clinical history. Those designated as exposed participants met a COVID-19 case within 2 weeks before study entry. There are 14 residues in the CDR3. Trimming stripped 5 bases from V and 4 bases from J, with 11 bases between. Germline values: CDR1 MNHEY, CDR2 SVGEGT.

The receptor comes from a man aged 40-49 years who had been exposed to COVID-19. V usage is TRBV6-2 or TRBV6-3 and J usage is TRBJ2-2, with D perhaps TRBD2 (5 bases). The sequencing input was PBMCs or T cells enriched from blood (not recorded which). CDR3 amino acids: CASSRGLLTGELFF. CDR3 bases: TGTGCCAGCAGTCGCGGACTTCTCACCGGGGAGCTGTTTTTT.